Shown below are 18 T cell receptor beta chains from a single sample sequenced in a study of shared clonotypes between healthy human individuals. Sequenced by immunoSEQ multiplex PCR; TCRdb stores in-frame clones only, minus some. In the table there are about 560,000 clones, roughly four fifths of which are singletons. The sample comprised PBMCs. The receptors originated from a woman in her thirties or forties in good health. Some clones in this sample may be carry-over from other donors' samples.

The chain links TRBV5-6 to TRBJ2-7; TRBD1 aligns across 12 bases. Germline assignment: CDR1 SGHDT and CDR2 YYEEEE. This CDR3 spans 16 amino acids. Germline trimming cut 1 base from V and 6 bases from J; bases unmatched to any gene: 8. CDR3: CASSLRDRGRLGEQYF. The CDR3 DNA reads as TGTGCCAGCAGCTTGAGGGACAGGGGGCGATTAGGCGAGCAGTACTTC.

Written as DNA, the CDR3 is TGTGCCAGCAGCTTGGATGGGAGCTGGGAGACCCAGTACTTC. This codes for CASSLDGSWETQYF. V usage is TRBV5-4 and J usage is TRBJ2-5; possible D gene TRBD2, 5 bases. The V gene lost 0 bases and the J gene lost 5 bases, with 11 bases spanning the gap. Germline values: CDR1 SGHNT, CDR2 YYREEE (reference sequence). This CDR3 spans 14 amino acids.

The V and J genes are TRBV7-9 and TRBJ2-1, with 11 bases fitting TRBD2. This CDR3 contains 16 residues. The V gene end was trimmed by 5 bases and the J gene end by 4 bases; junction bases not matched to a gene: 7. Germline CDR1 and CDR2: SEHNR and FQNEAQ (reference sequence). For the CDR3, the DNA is TGTGCCAGCAGCCCCGTGGTAGCGGGAGGGTACAATGAGCAGTTCTTC. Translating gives CASSPVVAGGYNEQFF.

CDR3 nucleotide sequence: TGCGCCAGCAGAACGGGAGGCCTCCCTCAAGAGACCCAGTACTTC. Residues: CASRTGGLPQETQYF. V is TRBV5-1 and J is TRBJ2-5; 7 bases map to TRBD2. This CDR3 has 15 amino acids. Unmatched junction bases numbered 9, after V lost 5 bases and J lost 2 bases. Germline V gives CDR1 SGHRS, CDR2 YFSETQ.

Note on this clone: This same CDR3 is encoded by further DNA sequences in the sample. CDR3 sequence reads: CSVGRGLYNEQFF. CDR3 bases: TGCAGCGTTGGACGGGGGCTTTACAATGAGCAGTTCTTC. The chain is built from TRBV29-1 and TRBJ2-1, with D perhaps assigned TRBD1 or TRBD2 (6 bases each). CDR3 length: 13 residues. V was trimmed by 4 bases and J by 4 bases, leaving 11 bases between them. Germline V lookup: CDR1 SQVTM, CDR2 ANQGSEA.

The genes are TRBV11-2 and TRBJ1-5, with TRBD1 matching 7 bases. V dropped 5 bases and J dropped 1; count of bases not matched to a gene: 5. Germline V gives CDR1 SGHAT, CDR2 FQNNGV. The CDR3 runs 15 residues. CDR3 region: CASSQGGRSNQPQHF. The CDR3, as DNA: TGTGCCAGCAGCCAGGGGGGCAGAAGCAATCAGCCCCAGCATTTT.

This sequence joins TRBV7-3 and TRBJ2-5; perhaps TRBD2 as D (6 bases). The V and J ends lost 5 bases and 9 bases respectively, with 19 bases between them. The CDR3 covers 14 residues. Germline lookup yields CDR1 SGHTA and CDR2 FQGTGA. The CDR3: CASSPASAGGAQYF. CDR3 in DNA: TGTGCCAGCAGCCCAGCGTCAGCCGGCGGGGCCCAGTACTTC.

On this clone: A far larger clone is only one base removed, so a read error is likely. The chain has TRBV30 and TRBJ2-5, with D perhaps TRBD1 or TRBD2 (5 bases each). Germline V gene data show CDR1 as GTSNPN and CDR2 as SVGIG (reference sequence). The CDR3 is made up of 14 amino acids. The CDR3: CAWRPGTAQDTQYF. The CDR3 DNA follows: TGTGCCTGGAGACCCGGGACCGCCCAAGATACCCAGTACTTC.

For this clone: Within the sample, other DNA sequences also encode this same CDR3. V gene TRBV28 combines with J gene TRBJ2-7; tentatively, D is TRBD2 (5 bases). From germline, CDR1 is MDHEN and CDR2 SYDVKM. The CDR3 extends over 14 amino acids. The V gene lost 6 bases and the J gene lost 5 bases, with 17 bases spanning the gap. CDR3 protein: CASSRPGIIHEQYF. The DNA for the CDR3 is TGTGCCAGCAGCCGGCCCGGGATAATCCACGAGCAGTACTTC.

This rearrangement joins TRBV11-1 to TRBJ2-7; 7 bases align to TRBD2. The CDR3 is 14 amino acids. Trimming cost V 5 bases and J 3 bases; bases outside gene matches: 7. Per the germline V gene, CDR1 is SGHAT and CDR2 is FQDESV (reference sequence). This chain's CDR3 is CASSRGRGGYEQYF. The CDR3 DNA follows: TGTGCCAGCAGCCGCGGGAGAGGCGGCTACGAGCAGTACTTC. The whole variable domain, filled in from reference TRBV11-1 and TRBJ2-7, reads EAEVAQSPRYKITEKSQAVAFWCDPISGHATLYWYRQILGQGPELLVQFQDESVVDDSQLPKDRFSAERLKGVDSTLKIQPAELGDSAMYLCASSRGRGGYEQYFGPGTRLTVT.

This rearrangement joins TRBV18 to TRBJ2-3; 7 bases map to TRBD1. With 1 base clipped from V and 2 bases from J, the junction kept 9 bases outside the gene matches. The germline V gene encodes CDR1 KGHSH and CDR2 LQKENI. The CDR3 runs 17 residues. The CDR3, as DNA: TGTGCCAGCTCACCACGTATGACAGGGATGGACACAGATACGCAGTATTTT. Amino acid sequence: CASSPRMTGMDTDTQYF.

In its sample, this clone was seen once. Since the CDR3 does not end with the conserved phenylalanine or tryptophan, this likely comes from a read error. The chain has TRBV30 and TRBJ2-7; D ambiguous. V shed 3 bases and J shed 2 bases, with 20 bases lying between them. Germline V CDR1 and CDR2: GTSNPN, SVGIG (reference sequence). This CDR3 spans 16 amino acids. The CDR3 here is CAWRDPRWPFAYEQYL. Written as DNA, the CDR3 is TGTGCCTGGAGGGACCCTCGGTGGCCTTTTGCCTACGAGCAGTACTTA.

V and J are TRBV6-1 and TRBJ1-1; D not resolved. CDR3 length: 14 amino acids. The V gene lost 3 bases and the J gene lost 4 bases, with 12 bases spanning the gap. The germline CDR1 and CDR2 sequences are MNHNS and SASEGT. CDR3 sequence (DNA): TGTGCCAGCAGTGACCTCGTACGAGGCACTGAAGCTTTCTTT. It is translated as CASSDLVRGTEAFF.

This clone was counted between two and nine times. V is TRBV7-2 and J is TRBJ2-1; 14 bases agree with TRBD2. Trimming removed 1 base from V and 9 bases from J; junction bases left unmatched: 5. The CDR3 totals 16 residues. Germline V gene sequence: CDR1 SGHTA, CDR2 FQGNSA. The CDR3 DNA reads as TGTGCCAGCAGCTTAGAAGGGACTAGCGGGAGAGGTGAGCAGTTCTTC. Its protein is CASSLEGTSGRGEQFF.

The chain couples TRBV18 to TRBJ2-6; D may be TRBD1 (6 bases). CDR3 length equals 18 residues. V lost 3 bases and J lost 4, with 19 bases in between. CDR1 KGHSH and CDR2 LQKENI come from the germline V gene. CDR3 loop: CASSPIQGLVPGANVLTF. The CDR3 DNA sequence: TGTGCCAGCTCACCGATACAGGGATTGGTGCCCGGGGCCAACGTCCTGACTTTC.

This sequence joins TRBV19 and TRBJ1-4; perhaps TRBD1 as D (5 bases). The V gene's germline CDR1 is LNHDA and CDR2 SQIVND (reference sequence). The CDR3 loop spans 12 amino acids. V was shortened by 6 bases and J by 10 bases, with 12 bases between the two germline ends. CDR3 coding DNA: TGTGCCAGTAGCGGCGGGGCGGGAAAACTGTTTTTT. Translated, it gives CASSGGAGKLFF. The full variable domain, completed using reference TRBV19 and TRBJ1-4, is DGGITQSPKYLFRKEGQNVTLSCEQNLNHDAMYWYRQDPGQGLRLIYYSQIVNDFQKGDIAEGYSVSREKKESFPLTVTSAQKNPTAFYLCASSGGAGKLFFGSGTQLSVL.

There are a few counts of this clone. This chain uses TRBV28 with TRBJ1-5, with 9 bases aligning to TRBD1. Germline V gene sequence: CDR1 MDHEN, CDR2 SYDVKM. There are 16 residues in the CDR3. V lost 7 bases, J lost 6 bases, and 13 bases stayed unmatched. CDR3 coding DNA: TGTGCCAGCACTTTTTATAGGGGACAGGGAGGTCAGCCCCAGCATTTT. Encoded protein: CASTFYRGQGGQPQHF.

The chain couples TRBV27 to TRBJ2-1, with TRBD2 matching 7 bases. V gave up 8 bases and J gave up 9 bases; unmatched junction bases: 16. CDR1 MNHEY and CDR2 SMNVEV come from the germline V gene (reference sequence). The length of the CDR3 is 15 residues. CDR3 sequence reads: CASSPMLREYVEQFF. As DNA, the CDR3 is TGTGCCAGCTCCCCTATGCTGCGGGAGTATGTTGAGCAGTTCTTC.